This T cell receptor (beta chain) is from a study of shared clonotypes between healthy human individuals. Only Caucasian adults living in Nashville, Tennessee made up the donor group. The CDR3 consists of 14 residues. Trimming cost V 3 bases and J 11 bases, with 19 bases left between them. Germline V CDR1 and CDR2: MGHRA, YSYEKL. Data came from immunoSEQ multiplex PCR; TCRdb stores just in-frame clones and leaves some out. This table has some 1.4 million clones, roughly 97% appearing once. This chain uses TRBV4-1 with TRBJ1-2; D not resolved. The TCR sequence derives from a man between 25 and 39 years old in good health. Sample: naive CD4+ T cells sorted from blood. As to subset: CD45RA+ positively selected. In nucleotides, the CDR3 is TGCGCCAGCAGCCAGGAGTCCCCGGGCCGCTTGTACACCTTC. Protein sequence: CASSQESPGRLYTF.